This T cell receptor (beta chain) was sequenced for a study of cytomegalovirus exposure and HLA in healthy donors. Use of 60 Vbeta and 13 Jbeta primers characterized the PCR. This table comes from immunoSEQ multiplex PCR, and its TCRdb copy is limited to in-frame clones, with some not included. The sample lists around 150,000 clones; 80% to 90% were seen once. This CDR3 is 15 amino acids long. The V end lost 2 bases, the J end lost 7 bases, and 14 bases lay between the germline ends. The germline gives CDR1 MNHNS, CDR2 SASEGT. Sequences were obtained from PBMCs. The chain couples TRBV6-1 to TRBJ1-4; possibly TRBD1 for D (6 bases). The receptor was derived from a woman between 40 and 50 years old in good health and CMV-seropositive. CDR3: CASSELSRGVEKLFF. The CDR3 DNA sequence: TGTGCCAGCAGTGAACTTTCCAGGGGAGTTGAAAAACTGTTTTTT.